Each of the 7 T cell receptor beta chains below was sequenced from the same sample in a study of CD8+ T cells in alopecia areata. Extracted RNA was reverse transcribed into cDNA, the sequencing template. Profiled with immunoSEQ multiplex PCR; TCRdb holds only in-frame clones, not every one. This table holds some 190,000 clones, approximately 60% found once. This sample's treatment: oral pan-JAK inhibitor, 5-10 mg twice daily. The sample in question was CD4+ T cells sorted from blood, obtained at week 4, from a patient treated with tofacitinib. These receptors were taken from a human donor with alopecia areata.

The chain joins TRBV7-2 to TRBJ1-4; D gene unclear. The V gene lost 0 bases and the J gene lost 4 bases, with 12 bases spanning the gap. This CDR3 is 16 amino acids long. From germline, CDR1 is SGHTA and CDR2 FQGNSA. The chain's CDR3 is CASSLASGGYNEKLFF. Written as DNA, the CDR3 is TGTGCCAGCAGCTTAGCCTCTGGAGGGTATAATGAAAAACTGTTTTTT.

V gene TRBV7-2 combines with J gene TRBJ2-2, with TRBD1 as a possible D gene (5 bases). CDR3 size: 14 residues. The germline V gene has CDR1 SGHTA and CDR2 FQGNSA. Between the trimmed V and J ends, which lost 5 bases and 3 bases, there was a span of 10 bases. The CDR3 coding sequence is TGTGCCAGCAGCCGGACACGCGACACCGGGGAGCTGTTTTTT. Translated: CASSRTRDTGELFF. The entire variable domain, with the rest obtained from reference TRBV7-2 and TRBJ2-2, is as follows: GAGVSQSPSNKVTEKGKDVELRCDPISGHTALYWYRQSLGQGLEFLIYFQGNSAPDKSGLPSDRFSAERTGGSVSTLTIQRTQQEDSAVYLCASSRTRDTGELFFGEGSRLTVL.

This clone turned up a few times. V usage is TRBV29-1 and J usage is TRBJ2-5; 7 nucleotides align to TRBD1. With V trimmed by 6 bases and J by 2 bases, 9 bases remained unmatched. CDR1 is SQVTM and CDR2 is ANQGSEA in the germline V gene. This CDR3 contains 14 residues. Here the CDR3 DNA reads TGCAGCGTCGGAAGGGACAGATTTCAAGAGACCCAGTACTTC. Its translation: CSVGRDRFQETQYF.

The gene calls are TRBV4-2 and TRBJ2-5, with 12 positions matching TRBD2. V lost 4 bases, J lost 4 bases, and 4 bases stayed unmatched. Germline assignment: CDR1 LGHNA and CDR2 YNFKEQ. The CDR3 runs to 15 residues. CDR3 amino acids: CASSRLAGVGETQYF. CDR3 in DNA: TGTGCCAGCAGCCGACTAGCGGGAGTGGGAGAGACCCAGTACTTC.

The chain couples TRBV9 to TRBJ2-7; 8 bases map to TRBD1. V gave up 3 bases and J gave up 3 bases; unmatched junction bases: 5. The germline V gene encodes CDR1 SGDLS and CDR2 YYNGEE. There are 14 residues in the CDR3. The CDR3 is CASSASTGGYEQYF. The CDR3 DNA sequence: TGTGCCAGCAGCGCTTCTACAGGGGGCTACGAGCAGTACTTC.

This chain joins TRBV9 and TRBJ2-7, with 10 bases matching TRBD2. The CDR3 has 14 amino acids. Trimming took 0 bases from V and 7 from J; bases not matched to a gene: 4. CDR1 is SGDLS and CDR2 is YYNGEE in the germline V gene. CDR3 sequence reads: CASSVAAGGTEQYF. Here the CDR3 DNA reads TGTGCCAGCAGCGTAGCAGCGGGAGGGACTGAGCAGTACTTC.

CDR3 loop: CASSVTGTNTEAFF. CDR3 in DNA: TGTGCCAGCAGCGTAACGGGAACGAACACTGAAGCTTTCTTT. The rearrangement joins TRBV9 to TRBJ1-1; D unclear. This CDR3 is built from 14 residues. The germline V and J ends were trimmed by 1 base and 1 base, with 8 bases remaining between them. Germline V CDR1 and CDR2: SGDLS, YYNGEE.